The TCR beta chain under discussion was sequenced for a study of blood T cell repertoires in COVID-19. Study overall: Donors in the United States, Italy and Spain gave samples during acute or convalescent COVID-19. In each case, the material was cDNA or gDNA derived from T cells, B-cell-depleted T cells, or PBMCs.

Original processing methods: Amplification of reference gene primers was used by the study to estimate nucleated cell counts. This table comes from immunoSEQ multiplex PCR, and its TCRdb copy is limited to in-frame clones, with some not included. V and J calls and clone size are given by that table; D and trimming were obtained from the DNA. The sample lists roughly 250,000 clones, approximately 80% seen once, with roughly 4% in the top ten. This CDR3 comprises 15 residues. Losses at the gene ends were 3 bases for V and 3 bases for J; bases not matched to a gene: 9. CDR1 SGHDT and CDR2 YYEEEE come from the germline V gene.

The TCR sequence derives from a woman aged 35 to 49 with active or convalescent COVID-19. Sequences were obtained from peripheral blood. V is TRBV5-6 and J is TRBJ2-7; 7 nucleotides line up with TRBD1. The CDR3 region has the DNA TGTGCCAGCAGCTCCCCCGGGGACAGCGTCTACGAGCAGTACTTC. It specifies CASSSPGDSVYEQYF.